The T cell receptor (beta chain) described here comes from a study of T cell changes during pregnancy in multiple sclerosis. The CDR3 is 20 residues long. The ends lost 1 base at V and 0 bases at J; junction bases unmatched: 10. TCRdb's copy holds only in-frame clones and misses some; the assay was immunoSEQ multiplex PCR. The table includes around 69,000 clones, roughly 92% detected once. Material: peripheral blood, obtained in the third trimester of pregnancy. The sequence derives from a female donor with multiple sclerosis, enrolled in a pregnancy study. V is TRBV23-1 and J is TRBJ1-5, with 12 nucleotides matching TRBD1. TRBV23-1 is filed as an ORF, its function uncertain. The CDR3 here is CASSQFFGTGGLYSNQPQHF. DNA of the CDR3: TGCGCCAGCAGTCAATTCTTTGGGACAGGGGGCCTATATAGCAATCAGCCCCAGCATTTT.